A selection of T cell receptor beta chains follows, all from one sample in a study of T-cell reconstitution after alpha-beta-depleted transplantation in children. MiXCR was run by TCRdb on the PCR reads, yielding one entry per CDR3 protein. Of about 340,000 distinct CDR3 sequences in the sample, 13% were seen once. The sequencing here drew on PBMCs, taken from the stem cell graft. These receptors all come from a human donor who donated a stem cell graft to a child with Fanconi anemia. The CDR3 runs from the conserved cysteine through the conserved F or W. Expanded clones get a size class; other rows say once, few or many, or leave the size out.

J: TRBJ2-1
size: .
V: TRBV4-1
CDR3: CASSHPLRSRYNEQFF

J: TRBJ1-4
size: few
V: TRBV12-3/TRBV12-4
CDR3: CASSWGRQNEKLFF

J: TRBJ2-5
size: many
V: TRBV12-3/TRBV12-4
CDR3: CASRRTGEVGETQYF

J: TRBJ2-5
size: many
V: TRBV25-1
CDR3: CASSEGASYAETQYF

J: TRBJ2-3
size: .
V: TRBV4-1
CDR3: CASSQKRSSGGTDTQYF

J: TRBJ1-1
size: .
V: TRBV12-3/TRBV12-4
CDR3: CASRGSNTEAFF

J: TRBJ1-6
size: .
V: TRBV5-1
CDR3: CASSLESLYNSPLHF

J: TRBJ2-7
size: few
V: TRBV6-2/TRBV6-3
CDR3: CASSYSRTAREGNAYEQYF

J: TRBJ1-1
size: many
V: TRBV7-2
CDR3: CASSRTAQGRAFF

J: TRBJ1-2
size: .
V: TRBV4-3
CDR3: CASSQDRGSLGYTF

J: TRBJ1-2
size: .
V: TRBV18
CDR3: CASSHDRGPLFYGYTF

J: TRBJ2-2
size: many
V: TRBV4-3
CDR3: CASSQAALLAGTNTGELFF

J: TRBJ2-3
size: .
V: TRBV7-2
CDR3: CASSGTRGGYTQYF

J: TRBJ2-1
size: .
V: TRBV12-3/TRBV12-4
CDR3: CASSLTQGARNEQFF

J: TRBJ2-5
size: .
V: TRBV12-3/TRBV12-4
CDR3: CASSTTHRGLGETQYF

J: TRBJ1-2
size: many
V: TRBV19
CDR3: CASSVGQGGYTF

J: TRBJ1-5
size: .
V: TRBV7-2
CDR3: CASSSQEAQPQHF

J: TRBJ2-7
size: .
V: TRBV20-1
CDR3: CSARWSRAVGEQYF

J: TRBJ2-6
size: .
V: TRBV12-3/TRBV12-4
CDR3: CASSLPGSGANVLTF

J: TRBJ1-1
size: few
V: TRBV29-1
CDR3: CSVAEGNTEAFF

J: TRBJ2-1
size: .
V: TRBV29-1
CDR3: CSVGLKGMGGPRHNEQFF

J: TRBJ1-1
size: few
V: TRBV15
CDR3: CATSRERTDLAFF

J: TRBJ2-3
size: few
V: TRBV3-1
CDR3: CASSQRSVRTDTQYF

J: TRBJ2-3
size: few
V: TRBV12-3/TRBV12-4
CDR3: CASSSIWGQGGSSTDTQYF

J: TRBJ1-4
size: few
V: TRBV12-3/TRBV12-4
CDR3: CASSPQANVNEKLFF

J: TRBJ2-3
size: many
V: TRBV28
CDR3: CASSYTSGAGTDTQYF

J: TRBJ2-3
size: many
V: TRBV18
CDR3: CASSPGQGGTDTQYF

J: TRBJ1-1
size: .
V: TRBV28
CDR3: CASSLLLSRAEAFF